This T cell receptor beta chain is from a study of Ad26.COV2.S vaccination and SARS-CoV-2 variants. On the study more broadly: The Ad26.COV2.S arm of the COV1001 trial was where the donor was placed.

Treatment indicated: roughly 20 received Ad26.COV2.S at low or high dose, single or two shots; 5 received placebo; per-sample allocation not given. After the first vaccine or placebo injection, samples were drawn on day 63. CDR1 is MNHEY, CDR2 SVGAGI, per germline. The CDR3 extends over 15 amino acids. Trimming removed 7 bases from V and 9 bases from J; junction bases left unmatched: 8. Comment on this clone: Antigen: not known.

Only in-frame clones appear in the TCRdb table, and some are missing; sequencing was by immunoSEQ multiplex PCR. The sample holds over 400,000 clones, less than 95% seen once. Study results and limitations: The breadth of spike-specific CD8+ and CD4+ T cell responses after vaccination was reportedly substantial.

The chain employs TRBV6-5 and TRBJ1-6; 11 nucleotides align to TRBD1. The TCR originated in a person between 18 and 65 years old who received the Ad26.COV2.S COVID-19 vaccine or a placebo. The sample consisted of peripheral blood, taken in a trial of Ad26.COV2.S vaccine versus placebo. CDR3 loop: CASTTTGTGGSPLHF. As DNA, the CDR3 is TGTGCCAGCACCACGACCGGGACAGGGGGTTCACCCCTCCACTTT.